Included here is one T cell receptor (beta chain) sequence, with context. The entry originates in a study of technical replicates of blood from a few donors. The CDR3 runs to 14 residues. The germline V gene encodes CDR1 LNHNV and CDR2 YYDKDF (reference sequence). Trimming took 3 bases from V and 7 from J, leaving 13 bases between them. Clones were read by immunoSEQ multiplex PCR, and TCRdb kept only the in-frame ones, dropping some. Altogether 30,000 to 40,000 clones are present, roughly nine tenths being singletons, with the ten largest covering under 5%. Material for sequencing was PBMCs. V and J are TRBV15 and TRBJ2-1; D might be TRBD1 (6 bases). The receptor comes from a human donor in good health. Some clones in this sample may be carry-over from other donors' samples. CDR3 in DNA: TGTGCCACCAGCAGGATCACAGGGTTGAATGAGCAGTTCTTC. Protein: CATSRITGLNEQFF. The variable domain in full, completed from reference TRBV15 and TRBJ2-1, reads DAMVIQNPRYQVTQFGKPVTLSCSQTLNHNVMYWYQQKSSQAPKLLFHYYDKDFNNEADTPDNFQSRRPNTSFCFLDIRSPGLGDTAMYLCATSRITGLNEQFFGPGTRLTVL.